These T cell receptor beta chains were read from a single sample in a study of T cell responses to AZD1222 COVID-19 vaccine. The protocol was immunoSEQ multiplex PCR, while the TCRdb copy is restricted to in-frame clones and leaves out a portion. Found here are 150,000 to 160,000 clones, roughly nine tenths of them singletons; the top ten hold roughly 1.9%. The material was peripheral blood, obtained on day 0 of AZD1222 vaccination. The receptors stem from an adult in good health. CDR3s include the opening cysteine and the closing phenylalanine or tryptophan. A D gene is named only where the DNA matches it firmly. Only part of the rows carry a size: once, few, many, or a class if the clone is expanded.

V gene,J gene,clone size,D gene,CDR3 DNA,CDR3 protein
TRBV7-8,TRBJ2-7,NA,NA,TGTGCCAGCAGAGAGGGGAGGCAGGGGATCTACGAGCAGTACTTC,CASREGRQGIYEQYF
TRBV3-1/TRBV3-2,TRBJ2-1,NA,NA,TGTGCCAGCAGCCGCGGAGCGAGCAATGAGCAGTTCTTC,CASSRGASNEQFF
TRBV6-2/TRBV6-3,TRBJ1-6,NA,NA,TGTGCCAGCAGTACCTCCCCGACACACAGGAGGCCACCCCTCCACTTT,CASSTSPTHRRPPLHF
TRBV6-5,TRBJ2-2,NA,NA,TGTGCCAGCAGTTCGAAGGGATACCTAATCTTCGAGCTGTTTTTT,CASSSKGYLIFELFF
TRBV2,TRBJ2-4,NA,NA,TGTGCCAGCAGTGACCAGGGTGAGCTTTCCAAAAACATTCAGTACTTC,CASSDQGELSKNIQYF
TRBV27,TRBJ2-7,NA,NA,TGTGCCAGCAGTTTAAAACAGACCTACGAGCAGTACTTC,CASSLKQTYEQYF
TRBV13,TRBJ2-2,NA,NA,TGTGCCAGCAGCTTAGGCCCGCGCTCCGGGGAGCTGTTTTTT,CASSLGPRSGELFF
TRBV30,TRBJ2-2,NA,TRBD2,TGTGCCTGGAGTGTAATAGCGGGGGGAACCGGGGAGCTGTTTTTT,CAWSVIAGGTGELFF
TRBV28,TRBJ2-7,NA,NA,TGTGCCAGCAGTCCCAGTCATATTTGGGGGGGCCAGGAGCAGTACTTC,CASSPSHIWGGQEQYF
TRBV6-5,TRBJ1-3,NA,NA,TGTGCCAGCAGTATGGGGGGCGCTTCTGGAAACACCATATATTTT,CASSMGGASGNTIYF
TRBV27,TRBJ1-5,NA,TRBD1,TGTGCCAGCAGTACCACAGGGGTCCAGCCCCAGCATTTT,CASSTTGVQPQHF
TRBV6-5,TRBJ1-1,NA,NA,TGTGCCAGTGTTAGGGGAATGGCAACTTTCTTT,CASVRGMATFF
TRBV30,TRBJ1-5,NA,TRBD1,TGTGCCTGGAGGGCGGGACAGCCCAATCAGCCCCAGCATTTT,CAWRAGQPNQPQHF
TRBV5-6,TRBJ2-1,once,TRBD2,TGTGCCAGCAGCTGGAGGACTAGCGGGAGCCCTCTAGGCAATGAGCAGTTCTTC,CASSWRTSGSPLGNEQFF